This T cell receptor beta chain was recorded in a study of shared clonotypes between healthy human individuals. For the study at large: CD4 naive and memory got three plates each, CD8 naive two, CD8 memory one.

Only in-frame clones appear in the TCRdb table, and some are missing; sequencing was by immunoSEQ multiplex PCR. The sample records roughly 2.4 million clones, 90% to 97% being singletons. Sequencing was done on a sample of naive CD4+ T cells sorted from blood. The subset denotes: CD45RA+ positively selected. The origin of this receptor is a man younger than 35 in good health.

The CDR3 sequence: CAWSPDRTGRADTQYF. DNA for the CDR3: TGTGCCTGGAGTCCAGACCGGACAGGGAGAGCAGATACGCAGTATTTT. The chain couples TRBV30 to TRBJ2-3; TRBD1 matches at 8 bases. The CDR3 has 16 residues. Trimming took 2 bases from V and 4 from J; bases not matched to a gene: 11. CDR1 and CDR2 (germline): GTSNPN, SVGIG (reference sequence).